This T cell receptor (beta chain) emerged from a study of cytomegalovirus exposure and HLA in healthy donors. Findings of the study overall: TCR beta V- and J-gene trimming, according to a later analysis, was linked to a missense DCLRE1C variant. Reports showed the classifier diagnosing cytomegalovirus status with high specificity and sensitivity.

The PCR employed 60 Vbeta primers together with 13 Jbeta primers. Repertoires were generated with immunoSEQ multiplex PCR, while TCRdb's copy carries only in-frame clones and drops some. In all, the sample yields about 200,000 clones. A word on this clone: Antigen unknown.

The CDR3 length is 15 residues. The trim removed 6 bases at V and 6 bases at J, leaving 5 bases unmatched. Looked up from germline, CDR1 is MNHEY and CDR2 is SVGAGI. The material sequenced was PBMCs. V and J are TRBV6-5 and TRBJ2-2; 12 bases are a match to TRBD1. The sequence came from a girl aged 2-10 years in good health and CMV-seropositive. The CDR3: CASRTGQGASGELFF. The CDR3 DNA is TGTGCCAGCAGGACGGGACAGGGGGCTTCCGGGGAGCTGTTTTTT.